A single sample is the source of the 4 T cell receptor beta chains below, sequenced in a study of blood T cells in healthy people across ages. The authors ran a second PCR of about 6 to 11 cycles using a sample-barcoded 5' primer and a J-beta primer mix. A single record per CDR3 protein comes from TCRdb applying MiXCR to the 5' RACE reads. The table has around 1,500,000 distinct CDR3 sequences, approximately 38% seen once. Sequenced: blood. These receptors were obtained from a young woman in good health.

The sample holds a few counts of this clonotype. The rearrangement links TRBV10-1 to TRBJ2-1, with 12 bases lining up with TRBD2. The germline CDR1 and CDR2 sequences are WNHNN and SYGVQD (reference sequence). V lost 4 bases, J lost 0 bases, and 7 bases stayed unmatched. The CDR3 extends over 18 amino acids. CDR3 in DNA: TGCGCCAGCAGTGGTGGGACTAGCGGGCTTAGCTCCTACAATGAGCAGTTCTTC. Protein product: CASSGGTSGLSSYNEQFF.

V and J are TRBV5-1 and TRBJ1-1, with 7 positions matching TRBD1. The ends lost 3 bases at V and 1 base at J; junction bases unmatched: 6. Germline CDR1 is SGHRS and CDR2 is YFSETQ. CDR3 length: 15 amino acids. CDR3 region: CASSSQGETNTEAFF. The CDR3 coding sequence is TGCGCCAGCAGCTCCCAGGGGGAGACGAACACTGAAGCTTTCTTT.

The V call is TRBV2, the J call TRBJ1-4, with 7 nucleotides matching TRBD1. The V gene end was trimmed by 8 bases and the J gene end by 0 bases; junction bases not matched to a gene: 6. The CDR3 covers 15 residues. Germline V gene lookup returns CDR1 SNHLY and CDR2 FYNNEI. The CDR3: CASGRQGATNEKLFF. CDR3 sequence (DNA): TGTGCCAGCGGTAGACAGGGAGCAACTAATGAAAAACTGTTTTTT.

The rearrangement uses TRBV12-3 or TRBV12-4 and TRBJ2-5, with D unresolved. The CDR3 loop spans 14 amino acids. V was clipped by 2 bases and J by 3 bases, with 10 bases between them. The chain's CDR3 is CASSLMDFEETQYF. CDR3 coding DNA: TGTGCCAGCAGTTTAATGGATTTCGAAGAGACCCAGTACTTC.